This is a list of T cell receptor beta chains from one sample in a study of control samples from healthy donors and cancer patients. Generated by immunoSEQ multiplex PCR, the TCRdb table keeps only in-frame clones and is missing some. The sample holds some 150,000 clones, around 90% seen once. Sample: blood. The receptor source for this set is a man aged 18 to 29 in good health. CDR3s include the opening cysteine and the closing phenylalanine or tryptophan. D genes are given only for firm matches. The size of a clone is reported for some rows only, either as once, few or many, or as a class for expanded clones.

j_call,clone_size,d_call,v_call,cdr3_aa,cdr3_nt
TRBJ1-2,once,.,TRBV29-1,CSAYRQKGGYTF,TGCAGCGCCTACCGACAGAAGGGGGGCTACACCTTC
TRBJ1-1,.,TRBD1,TRBV7-9,CASSLGRSGQVEAFF,TGTGCCAGCAGCTTAGGTAGATCGGGACAGGTTGAAGCTTTCTTT
TRBJ2-7,.,TRBD1,TRBV7-2,CASSSGTGGSYEQYF,TGTGCCAGCAGTTCCGGGACAGGGGGCTCCTACGAGCAGTACTTC
TRBJ1-1,once,.,TRBV25-1,CASSGAGNTEAFF,TGTGCCAGCAGTGGAGCAGGGAACACTGAAGCTTTCTTT
TRBJ1-5,.,.,TRBV12-3/TRBV12-4,CASRQNSNQPQHF,TGTGCCAGCAGACAAAATAGCAATCAGCCCCAGCATTTT
TRBJ2-1,.,.,TRBV29-1,CSVEEAGGPYNEQFF,TGCAGCGTTGAAGAGGCCGGGGGGCCCTACAATGAGCAGTTCTTC
TRBJ1-2,.,TRBD1,TRBV6-6,CASSYPGQGYGYTF,TGTGCCAGCAGTTATCCGGGACAGGGCTATGGCTACACCTTC
TRBJ1-1,.,.,TRBV10-3,CAISESKGSEAFF,TGTGCCATCAGTGAGTCGAAAGGGAGTGAAGCTTTCTTT
TRBJ2-5,.,TRBD2,TRBV6-6,CASSLGSGVQETQYF,TGTGCCAGCAGCCTGGGGAGCGGGGTACAAGAGACCCAGTACTTC
TRBJ1-2,once,.,TRBV18,CASSPMAEYGYTF,TGTGCCAGCTCACCAATGGCAGAATATGGCTACACCTTC
TRBJ1-5,.,.,TRBV7-9,CASSLGGAQPQHF,TGTGCCAGCAGCTTAGGAGGGGCTCAGCCCCAGCATTTT
TRBJ2-2,.,TRBD1,TRBV6-6,CASSPGTGEPGELFF,TGTGCCAGCAGCCCCGGGACAGGGGAACCCGGGGAGCTGTTTTTT
TRBJ1-4,.,.,TRBV9,CASSAGLTNEKLFF,TGTGCCAGCAGCGCCGGACTGACTAATGAAAAACTGTTTTTT
TRBJ2-1,.,TRBD2,TRBV5-1,CASSWTSALGGEQFF,TGCGCCAGCAGCTGGACTAGCGCCCTAGGGGGTGAGCAGTTCTTC
TRBJ2-3,.,TRBD2,TRBV9,CASSVVGGGTDTQYF,TGTGCCAGCAGCGTAGTGGGGGGGGGCACAGATACGCAGTATTTT
TRBJ1-6,.,TRBD1,TRBV6-6,CASRTTGADNSPLHF,TGTGCCAGCAGAACTACAGGGGCCGATAATTCACCCCTCCACTTT
TRBJ2-1,.,.,TRBV11-2,CASSRSGNEQFF,TGTGCCAGCAGCCGGTCTGGCAATGAGCAGTTCTTC
TRBJ1-4,once,TRBD1,TRBV9,CASSVATGQPNEKLFF,TGTGCCAGCAGCGTAGCTACGGGACAGCCTAATGAAAAACTGTTTTTT
TRBJ1-1,.,TRBD1,TRBV11-2,CASSSQGVRTEAFF,TGTGCCAGCAGCTCTCAGGGGGTTCGCACTGAAGCTTTCTTT
TRBJ2-7,.,.,TRBV2,CASSMDITYEQYF,TGTGCCAGCAGCATGGACATTACCTACGAGCAGTACTTC
TRBJ2-5,.,.,TRBV5-5,CASSLRRQETQYF,TGTGCCAGCAGCTTACGCAGACAAGAGACCCAGTACTTC
TRBJ2-2,.,TRBD1,TRBV24-1,CATSDSHRGAGELFF,TGTGCCACCAGTGACTCTCACAGGGGCGCCGGGGAGCTGTTTTTT
TRBJ1-3,once,.,TRBV12-3/TRBV12-4,CASSTGGGVTIYF,TGTGCCAGCAGTACCGGCGGGGGCGTGACCATATATTTT
TRBJ1-6,few,.,TRBV5-4,CASSLAGVGDSPLHF,TGTGCCAGCAGCTTGGCCGGGGTCGGGGATTCACCCCTCCACTTT
TRBJ1-5,.,.,TRBV11-3,CASSLEGLQGPQHF,TGTGCCAGCAGCTTAGAGGGCCTCCAAGGGCCCCAGCATTTT
TRBJ1-1,.,TRBD1,TRBV19,CASSTRDRGDAFF,TGTGCCAGTAGTACCAGGGACAGGGGGGACGCTTTCTTT
TRBJ2-5,.,.,TRBV18,CASSPRGAKETQYF,TGTGCCAGCTCACCCCGAGGGGCGAAGGAGACCCAGTACTTC